This T cell receptor beta chain emerged from a study of blood T cell repertoires in COVID-19. In the study overall: The study drew acute and convalescent COVID-19 samples from the United States, Italy and Spain. PBMCs, B-cell-depleted T cells, or T cells were the source of the cDNA or gDNA that made up the material.

Trimming shortened V by 5 bases and J by 6 bases, and 14 bases separated the two germline ends. From germline, CDR1 is MNHEY and CDR2 SVGAGI. The CDR3 consists of 14 residues. In the authors' workflow: Reference gene primer amplification yielded estimated nucleated cell counts. Libraries were prepared by immunoSEQ multiplex PCR; TCRdb keeps only in-frame clonotypes and omits some of them. V and J calls and clone size are those listed in that table; D and trimming were worked out from the DNA. Altogether under 300,000 clones are present, roughly 84% being singletons, with the ten largest covering less than 2%.

This sequence originates from a woman aged 40 to 55 who had recovered from COVID-19. Sequences were obtained from peripheral blood. The J gene is TRBJ1-5, the V gene TRBV6-5; tentatively, D is TRBD1 (6 bases). The CDR3 DNA follows: TGTGCCAGCAGTACGTACCAGGGGACTCAGCCCCAGCATTTT. It specifies CASSTYQGTQPQHF.